The text below deals with one T cell receptor beta chain. Unmatched junction bases numbered 2, after V lost 3 bases and J lost 0 bases. This CDR3 is built from 15 residues. Germline V gene lookup returns CDR1 SGHDT and CDR2 YYEEEE. Profiled with immunoSEQ multiplex PCR; TCRdb holds only in-frame clones, not every one. The data contain some 120,000 clones, roughly 89% of them singletons. This specimen belongs to a study of blood T cell repertoires in COVID-19. Sequenced: peripheral blood. This sequence joins TRBV5-6 and TRBJ2-3; 9 bases are a match to TRBD2. This sequence was found in a human donor with acute or convalescent COVID-19. The donor label of this sample is uncertain. The CDR3 nucleotides are TGTGCCAGCAGCTCCGCGGGGGGGAGCACAGATACGCAGTATTTT. Its translation is CASSSAGGSTDTQYF.